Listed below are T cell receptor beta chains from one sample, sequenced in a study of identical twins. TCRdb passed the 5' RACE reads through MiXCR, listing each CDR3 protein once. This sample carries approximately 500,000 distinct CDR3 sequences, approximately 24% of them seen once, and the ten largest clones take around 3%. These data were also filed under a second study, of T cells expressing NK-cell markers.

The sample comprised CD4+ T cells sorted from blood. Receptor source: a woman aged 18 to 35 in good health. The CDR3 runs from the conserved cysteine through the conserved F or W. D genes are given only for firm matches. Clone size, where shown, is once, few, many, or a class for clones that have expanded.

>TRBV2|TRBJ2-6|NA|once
TGTGCCAGCACGTCTCTCTACTCTGGGGCCAACGTCCTGACTTTC
CASTSLYSGANVLTF
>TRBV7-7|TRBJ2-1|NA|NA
TGTGCCAGCAGCTTAGGACTAAACGGGAATGAGCAGTTCTTC
CASSLGLNGNEQFF
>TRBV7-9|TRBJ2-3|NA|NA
TGTGCCAGCAGCTTAGAGGGACAAACCACAGATACGCAGTATTTT
CASSLEGQTTDTQYF
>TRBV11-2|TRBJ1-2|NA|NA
TGTGCCAGCAGCCTCCGACCTTATGGCTACACCTTC
CASSLRPYGYTF
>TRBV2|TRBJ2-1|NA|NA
TGTGCCAGCAAAAGTTTTACCTACAATGAGCAGTTCTTC
CASKSFTYNEQFF
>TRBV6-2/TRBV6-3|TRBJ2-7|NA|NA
TGTGCCAGAATCGGGGACTCCGAGTTGACTCTCTACGAGCAGTACTTC
CARIGDSELTLYEQYF
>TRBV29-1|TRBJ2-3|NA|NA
TGCAGCGTTGTTGGGAACACAGATACGCAGTATTTT
CSVVGNTDTQYF
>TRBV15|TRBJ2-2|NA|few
TGTGCCACCAGCAGAGACGGGCTACCCACCGGGGAGCTGTTTTTT
CATSRDGLPTGELFF
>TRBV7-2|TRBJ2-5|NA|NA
TGTGCCAGCAGCTTTTTCGAAGAGACCCAGTACTTC
CASSFFEETQYF
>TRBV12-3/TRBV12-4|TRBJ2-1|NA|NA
TGTGCCAGCAGTTTAGAGAGAAATGAGCAGTTCTTC
CASSLERNEQFF
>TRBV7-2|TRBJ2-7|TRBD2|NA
TGTGCCAGCAGCGCCCAGAGCGGGAGGGCCGACGAGCAGTACTTC
CASSAQSGRADEQYF
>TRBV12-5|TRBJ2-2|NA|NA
TGTGCTAGTGGCCCGGGGGCAGGGAGCCGCACCGGGGAGCTGTTTTTT
CASGPGAGSRTGELFF
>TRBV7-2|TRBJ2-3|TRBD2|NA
TGTGCCAGCAGCTTAGTGGGGAGGGTGAGCACAGATACGCAGTATTTT
CASSLVGRVSTDTQYF
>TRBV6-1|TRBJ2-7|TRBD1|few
TGTGCCAGCAGTAAACAGGGGATTGTTACGAGGGAGCAGTACTTC
CASSKQGIVTREQYF
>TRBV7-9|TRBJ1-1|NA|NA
TGTGCCAGCAGCTTAGCAGGCTTCGACGCTTTCTTT
CASSLAGFDAFF
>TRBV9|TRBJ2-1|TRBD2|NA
TGTGCCAGCAGCGTGAGACTAGCGGGAGACTACAATGAGCAGTTCTTC
CASSVRLAGDYNEQFF
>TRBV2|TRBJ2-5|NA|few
TGTGCCAGCGGAGGGGAGACCCAGTACTTC
CASGGETQYF
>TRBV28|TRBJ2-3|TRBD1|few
TGTGCCAGCAGTTCCAGTCGGGGGACAGGGGTTAGAGATACGCAGTATTTT
CASSSSRGTGVRDTQYF
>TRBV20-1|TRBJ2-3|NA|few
TGCAGTGCTAGAGATCCGCCGGATACGCAGTATTTT
CSARDPPDTQYF
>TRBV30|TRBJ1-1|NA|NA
TGTGCCTGGTTTTCAGGGAAGAACACTGAAGCTTTCTTT
CAWFSGKNTEAFF